These 21 T cell receptor beta chains came from one sample sequenced in a study of blood T cell repertoires in COVID-19. Only in-frame clones appear in the TCRdb table, and some are missing; sequencing was by immunoSEQ multiplex PCR. Among approximately 100,000 clones listed, over 75% were seen once. Material for sequencing was peripheral blood. Receptors were obtained from a woman of 80 years or more with acute or convalescent COVID-19.

This rearrangement joins TRBV5-8 to TRBJ2-2; unclear D gene. Trimming left V 2 bases short and J 4 bases short, with 6 bases between. CDR1 is SGHTS, CDR2 YDEGEE, per germline. This CDR3 contains 13 residues. DNA of the CDR3: TGTGCCAGCAGCTTCATGCGCACCGGGGAGCTGTTTTTT. This encodes CASSFMRTGELFF. Full variable domain (rest looked up from reference TRBV5-8 and TRBJ2-2): EAGVTQSPTHLIKTRGQQATLRCSPISGHTSVYWYQQALGLGLQFLLWYDEGEERNRGNFPPRFSGRQFPNYSSELNVNALELEDSALYLCASSFMRTGELFFGEGSRLTVL.

The chain combines TRBV24-1 with TRBJ2-1, with 7 nucleotides matching TRBD1. Germline assignment: CDR1 KGHDR and CDR2 SFDVKD. Trimming removed 6 bases from V and 3 bases from J; junction bases left unmatched: 1. The CDR3 has 13 amino acids. The CDR3 DNA reads TGTGCCACCAGTACAGGGGACTACAATGAGCAGTTCTTC. Its translation: CATSTGDYNEQFF.

CDR3 residues: CASSPPTGGPGEQYF. The DNA for the CDR3 is TGTGCCAGCTCACCACCGACGGGGGGCCCCGGAGAGCAGTACTTC. The rearrangement links TRBV18 to TRBJ2-7; D is perhaps TRBD2 (7 bases). V lost 0 bases, J lost 7 bases, and 16 bases lay in between. Looked up from germline, CDR1 is KGHSH and CDR2 is LQKENI. This CDR3 has 15 amino acids.

CDR3 bases: TGTGCCAGCAGCGAGGGACAGGGGATTAATTCACCCCTCCACTTT. Its protein product is CASSEGQGINSPLHF. The chain uses TRBV2 and TRBJ1-6, with 10 bases identical to TRBD1. CDR3 length: 15 amino acids. V lost 6 bases, J lost 6 bases, and 5 bases stayed unmatched. Germline V gives CDR1 SNHLY, CDR2 FYNNEI.

This clone was found once. This chain links TRBV28 with TRBJ1-3, with D perhaps matching TRBD1 (5 bases). Germline CDR1 MDHEN, CDR2 SYDVKM. Between the trimmed V and J ends, which lost 4 bases and 0 bases, there was a span of 16 bases. This CDR3 contains 17 residues. The CDR3 protein is CASSSPAGLTSGNTIYF. CDR3 sequence (DNA): TGTGCCAGCAGTTCCCCTGCAGGGTTAACCTCTGGAAACACCATATATTTT. Full variable domain (missing parts from reference TRBV28 and TRBJ1-3): DVKVTQSSRYLVKRTGEKVFLECVQDMDHENMFWYRQDPGLGLRLIYFSYDVKMKEKGDIPEGYSVSREKKERFSLILESASTNQTSMYLCASSSPAGLTSGNTIYFGEGSWLTVV.

The rearrangement joins TRBV7-8 to TRBJ2-7; the D gene is possibly TRBD2 (7 bases). V lost 5 bases and J 1 base, leaving 12 bases between the germline ends. The V gene's germline CDR1 is SGHVS and CDR2 FQNEAQ. This CDR3 is 14 amino acids long. The DNA for the CDR3 is TGTGCCAGCAGCCCGAAGGGGGGGTCCTACGAGCAGTACTTC. Translation: CASSPKGGSYEQYF.

This sequence joins TRBV6-4 and TRBJ2-1; 9 bases align to TRBD2. This CDR3 is built from 16 residues. V lost 4 bases and J lost 3; bases outside the gene matches: 7. The germline gives CDR1 MRHNA, CDR2 SNTAGT. CDR3 protein: CASSGIAGAIYNEQFF. The DNA for the CDR3 is TGTGCCAGCAGTGGTATAGCGGGGGCGATCTACAATGAGCAGTTCTTC.

J is TRBJ1-2 and V is TRBV6-2 or TRBV6-3; 9 bases align to TRBD1. CDR1 and CDR2 (germline): MNHEY, SVGEGT. This CDR3 region has 16 residues. J gave up 7 bases and V 5 bases, and 14 bases lay outside the gene matches. CDR3 protein: CASSHPRDRVERGYTF. CDR3 coding DNA: TGTGCCAGCAGTCATCCCCGGGACAGGGTGGAGCGTGGCTACACCTTC.

This sequence joins TRBV2 and TRBJ2-7, with 9 bases matching TRBD1. The CDR3 spans 18 residues. V shed 1 base, J shed 0 bases, and the junction held 10 bases outside the gene matches. Germline CDR1 is SNHLY and CDR2 is FYNNEI. The CDR3 is CASSEGRTGAAYSYEQYF. In DNA form, the CDR3 reads TGTGCCAGCAGTGAAGGACGGACAGGGGCCGCGTACTCCTACGAGCAGTACTTC. Full variable domain (missing parts from reference TRBV2 and TRBJ2-7): EPEVTQTPSHQVTQMGQEVILRCVPISNHLYFYWYRQILGQKVEFLVSFYNNEISEKSEIFDDQFSVERPDGSNFTLKIRSTKLEDSAMYFCASSEGRTGAAYSYEQYFGPGTRLTVT.

The rearrangement uses TRBV9 and TRBJ2-5, with no clear D. This CDR3 has 14 amino acids. Trimming shortened V by 0 bases and J by 7 bases, and 13 bases separated the two germline ends. Germline V CDR1 and CDR2: SGDLS, YYNGEE. The CDR3 loop reads CASSVVSVGGTQYF. As DNA, the CDR3 is TGTGCCAGCAGCGTAGTAAGCGTAGGCGGGACCCAGTACTTC.

The chain has TRBV19 and TRBJ1-2; 7 nucleotides match TRBD1. Germline assignment: CDR1 LNHDA and CDR2 SQIVND (reference sequence). The CDR3 is 13 residues long. The V segment lost 5 bases and the J segment 4 bases; nucleotides outside the gene matches: 4. CDR3 bases: TGTGCCAGTAGTCAGGGGGGAGGCTATGGCTACACCTTC. Translated, it gives CASSQGGGYGYTF.

This chain connects TRBV7-9 to TRBJ2-5, with 7 positions matching TRBD2. Germline V gene lookup returns CDR1 SEHNR and CDR2 FQNEAQ (reference sequence). This CDR3 spans 14 amino acids. The J segment lost 2 bases and the V segment lost 5 bases, leaving 5 bases of the junction unmatched. CDR3 DNA: TGTGCCAGCAGCCCCTGGGAGGGTCAAGAGACCCAGTACTTC. Amino acid sequence: CASSPWEGQETQYF.

The V and J genes are TRBV19 and TRBJ1-3, with D hard to call. CDR1 is LNHDA, CDR2 SQIVND, per germline (reference sequence). Trimming cost V 5 bases and J 4 bases, with 9 bases left between them. The CDR3 runs 13 residues. The CDR3 coding sequence is TGTGCCAGTAGTTCCCAGATCGGAAACACCATATATTTT. The encoded protein is CASSSQIGNTIYF.

This chain connects TRBV2 to TRBJ2-1; D unresolved. V was pared by 7 bases and J by 1 base, with 11 bases between. This CDR3 is 14 amino acids long. Germline V CDR1 and CDR2: SNHLY, FYNNEI. The CDR3 nucleotides read TGTGCCAGCATCCGGCACAGATCCTACAATGAGCAGTTCTTC. Protein product: CASIRHRSYNEQFF.

This clone showed up just once. The chain carries TRBV11-2 and TRBJ2-5; tentative D call: TRBD2 (7 bases). Germline V gives CDR1 SGHAT, CDR2 FQNNGV. Trimming stripped 0 bases from V and 2 bases from J, with 16 bases between. The CDR3 totals 17 residues. CDR3 DNA sequence: TGTGCCAGCAGCTTAGATCTGGCGGGGGCTAAACAAGAGACCCAGTACTTC. As protein: CASSLDLAGAKQETQYF.

This chain connects TRBV10-3 to TRBJ2-3, with 8 bases lining up with TRBD2. CDR1 and CDR2 (germline): ENHRY, SYGVKD. The CDR3 runs to 13 residues. Trimming at V came to 11 bases and at J to 3 bases, leaving 7 bases not matched to a gene. CDR3: CASGGGITDTQYF. The CDR3 coding sequence is TGTGCCTCCGGGGGGGGGATAACAGATACGCAGTATTTT.

This sequence joins TRBV5-6 and TRBJ2-3, with TRBD1 matching 11 bases. The V and J ends lost 2 bases and 4 bases, in that order; junction bases with no gene match: 3. The CDR3 has 15 residues. Germline V CDR1 and CDR2: SGHDT, YYEEEE. CDR3 loop: CASSFKGQGADTQYF. The DNA of the CDR3 is TGTGCCAGCAGCTTCAAGGGACAGGGGGCAGATACGCAGTATTTT.

The CDR3 DNA follows: TGTGCCAGCAGCCCGCCCACAGGCTATGGCTACACCTTC. Translation gives CASSPPTGYGYTF. This chain uses TRBV7-9 with TRBJ1-2, with D tentatively TRBD1 (5 bases). The germline V gene has CDR1 SEHNR and CDR2 FQNEAQ (reference sequence). The V end lost 5 bases, the J end lost 4 bases, and 11 bases lay between the germline ends. This CDR3 spans 13 amino acids.

This chain links TRBV13 with TRBJ2-7, with a tentative D call TRBD2 (5 bases). CDR1 is PRHDT, CDR2 FYEKMQ, per germline (reference sequence). There are 15 residues in the CDR3. The germline V and J ends were trimmed by 0 bases and 0 bases, with 9 bases remaining between them. The CDR3 coding sequence is TGTGCCAGCAGCTTAGGACCGGGGAACTCCTACGAGCAGTACTTC. This codes for CASSLGPGNSYEQYF.

CDR3 amino acids: CASSLVRQAEQYF. As DNA, the CDR3 is TGTGCCAGCAGCTTAGTAAGGCAGGCCGAGCAGTACTTC. The chain recombines TRBV7-8 with TRBJ2-7; D not certain. Trimming left V 1 base short and J 6 bases short, with 10 bases between. The CDR3 length is 13 residues. Germline-derived CDR1 and CDR2 are SGHVS and FQNEAQ.

This rearrangement joins TRBV7-9 to TRBJ2-1; TRBD1 might be the D (6 bases). Deletions cut 6 bases from V and 0 bases from J, with 9 bases between. CDR1 SEHNR and CDR2 FQNEAQ come from the germline V gene (reference sequence). The CDR3 contains 14 residues. The DNA of the CDR3 is TGTGCCAGCAGTCAGGGGTTCTCCTACAATGAGCAGTTCTTC. Translating gives CASSQGFSYNEQFF.